A single sample gave rise to the 28 T cell receptor beta chains below, sequenced in a study of Ad26.COV2.S vaccination and SARS-CoV-2 variants (dated by TCRdb to the early 2020s). Library generation was performed with the immunoSEQ multiplex PCR assay. TCRdb limited this immuneACCESS table to in-frame rearrangements with V and J called. A share of clones is missing; checked studies link under half to unresolved V genes, and the rest is unexplained. The sample contains 380,000 or so clones, 75% to 90% of them found a single time. The ten largest account for about 11% of the sample. The treatment or condition label on this specimen signifies: around 19 received Ad26.COV2.S at low or high dose, single or two shots; five or six received placebo; per-sample allocation not given. Repertoires of vaccine and placebo recipients were sequenced from samples taken on day 63 after the first injection. Specimen: peripheral blood, collected in a trial of Ad26.COV2.S vaccine versus placebo. The source is a person between 18 and 65 years old who received the Ad26.COV2.S COVID-19 vaccine or a placebo.

With respect to this clone: This sample also contains other DNA sequences that code for the same CDR3. V and J are TRBV19 and TRBJ2-1; D perhaps matches TRBD2 (6 bases). CDR3 size: 15 residues. Trimming took 1 base from V and 4 from J, leaving 11 bases between them. Per the germline V gene, CDR1 is LNHDA and CDR2 is SQIVND (reference sequence). CDR3 residues: CASSIVGGTYNEQFF. In nucleotides, the CDR3 is TGTGCCAGTAGTATAGTGGGCGGGACGTACAATGAGCAGTTCTTC.

This sequence joins TRBV19 and TRBJ2-1; D may be TRBD1 (5 bases). V was cut by 5 bases and J by 4 bases, with 9 bases left in between. Germline values: CDR1 LNHDA, CDR2 SQIVND (reference sequence). The CDR3 length is 13 residues. The CDR3 reads CASSLDSYNEQFF. The DNA for the CDR3 is TGTGCCAGTAGTCTCGACAGTTACAATGAGCAGTTCTTC.

The chain carries TRBV2 and TRBJ1-5, with a possible D match to TRBD1 (5 bases). V was clipped by 6 bases and J by 1 base, with 13 bases between them. The germline gives CDR1 SNHLY, CDR2 FYNNEI. The CDR3 consists of 15 residues. CDR3 sequence reads: CASRQGLRSNQPQHF. CDR3 sequence (DNA): TGTGCCAGCAGGCAGGGCTTGAGAAGCAATCAGCCCCAGCATTTT. Variable domain in full (rest from reference TRBV2 and TRBJ1-5): EPEVTQTPSHQVTQMGQEVILRCVPISNHLYFYWYRQILGQKVEFLVSFYNNEISEKSEIFDDQFSVERPDGSNFTLKIRSTKLEDSAMYFCASRQGLRSNQPQHFGDGTRLSIL.

The chain has TRBV4-3 and TRBJ2-1; 11 bases agree with TRBD2. The V gene's germline CDR1 is LGHNA and CDR2 YSLEER. J was trimmed by 3 bases and V by 1 base; bases with no gene match: 2. CDR3 length: 16 amino acids. The CDR3 spells CASSQGGTSGYNEQFF. The CDR3 DNA reads TGCGCCAGCAGCCAAGGTGGGACTAGCGGCTACAATGAGCAGTTCTTC.

The genes are TRBV28 and TRBJ2-2, with D possibly being TRBD1 (5 bases). This CDR3 spans 14 amino acids. Deletions cut 1 base from V and 3 bases from J, with 6 bases between. Germline CDR1 MDHEN, CDR2 SYDVKM. The CDR3 region has the DNA TGTGCCAGCAGTTTATCAGGGCACACCGGGGAGCTGTTTTTT. Its protein product is CASSLSGHTGELFF.

This chain uses TRBV24-1 with TRBJ2-1; D is tentatively TRBD1 or TRBD2 (5 bases each). Between the trimmed V and J ends, which lost 6 bases and 8 bases, there was a span of 13 bases. Germline V CDR1 and CDR2: KGHDR, SFDVKD. The CDR3 sequence is 13 residues long. The CDR3 is CATSPGADYEQFF. The CDR3 coding sequence is TGTGCCACCAGTCCCGGGGCCGACTATGAGCAGTTCTTC.

The rearrangement joins TRBV29-1 to TRBJ2-5; D possibly corresponds to TRBD1 (5 bases). The germline gives CDR1 SQVTM, CDR2 ANQGSEA. Trimming pared 3 bases from V and 4 bases from J, leaving 9 bases between. The CDR3 length is 12 residues. Written as DNA, the CDR3 is TGCAGCGTTGACAGGGCTCGAGAGACCCAGTACTTC. Its protein is CSVDRARETQYF.

V is TRBV7-3 and J is TRBJ2-2; TRBD1 or TRBD2 may be the D gene (6 bases each). CDR1 is SGHTA and CDR2 is FQGTGA in the germline V gene. With 5 bases removed from V and 5 bases from J, the gap between germline ends came to 15 bases. CDR3 length: 15 residues. The CDR3 DNA follows: TGTGCCAGCAGCCCCGGAGGGGGAGCTACCGGGGAGCTGTTTTTT. Translating gives CASSPGGGATGELFF.

The gene calls are TRBV7-8 and TRBJ1-3; D perhaps matches TRBD1 (5 bases). V lost 1 base and J lost 4, with 8 bases in between. CDR3 length: 14 residues. The germline gives CDR1 SGHVS, CDR2 FQNEAQ. DNA for the CDR3: TGTGCCAGCAGCTTAGGGGGCGGGGGAAACACCATATATTTT. The encoded protein is CASSLGGGGNTIYF.

This clone showed up just once. The chain couples TRBV5-1 to TRBJ2-7; weak D call: TRBD2 (6 bases). The CDR3 spans 15 residues. Germline V lookup: CDR1 SGHRS, CDR2 YFSETQ. The germline V and J ends were trimmed by 0 bases and 1 base, with 11 bases remaining between them. The CDR3 spells CASSLEGTLSYEQYF. The CDR3 DNA reads TGCGCCAGCAGCTTGGAAGGGACTCTATCCTACGAGCAGTACTTC. Together with reference TRBV5-1 and TRBJ2-7, the CDR3 gives the full variable domain: KAGVTQTPRYLIKTRGQQVTLSCSPISGHRSVSWYQQTPGQGLQFLFEYFSETQRNKGNFPGRFSGRQFSNSRSEMNVSTLELGDSALYLCASSLEGTLSYEQYFGPGTRLTVT.

The genes are TRBV18 and TRBJ1-5; the D gene is possibly TRBD1 (6 bases). Between the trimmed V and J ends, which lost 1 base and 1 base, there was a span of 11 bases. This CDR3 has 16 residues. Germline CDR1 is KGHSH and CDR2 is LQKENI. The CDR3 sequence is CASSPQEGGSNQPQHF. The CDR3 DNA is TGTGCCAGCTCACCACAGGAAGGGGGAAGCAATCAGCCCCAGCATTTT.

This clone was picked up one time. The chain is built from TRBV9 and TRBJ2-2; TRBD2 is a possible D gene (6 bases). The germline gives CDR1 SGDLS, CDR2 YYNGEE. This CDR3 has 14 residues. V lost 5 bases and J 0 bases, leaving 8 bases between the germline ends. The CDR3: CASRGGSNTGELFF. The CDR3 DNA follows: TGTGCCAGCAGGGGGGGTTCGAACACCGGGGAGCTGTTTTTT.

This chain links TRBV3-1 (or the pseudogene TRBV3-2) with TRBJ2-3; the D is unclear. V lost 4 bases and J 1 base, leaving 9 bases between the germline ends. CDR3 length equals 14 residues. Germline-derived CDR1 and CDR2 are LGHDT and YNNKEL (reference sequence). The CDR3 loop is CASSRAPGTDTQYF. The CDR3 bases are TGTGCCAGCAGCCGGGCCCCGGGCACAGATACGCAGTATTTT.

The chain recombines TRBV28 with TRBJ1-1; D remains ambiguous. CDR1 and CDR2 (germline): MDHEN, SYDVKM. There are 12 residues in the CDR3. Trimming removed 4 bases from V and 9 bases from J, with 12 bases in between. CDR3 coding DNA: TGTGCCAGCAGTTCGGGTCTAGCACAAGCTTTCTTT. Its translation: CASSSGLAQAFF.

The rearrangement links TRBV6-5 to TRBJ1-2, with D tentatively TRBD1 (5 bases). Per germline, CDR1 MNHEY and CDR2 SVGAGI. The V gene lost 2 bases and the J gene lost 6 bases, with 10 bases spanning the gap. The CDR3 contains 13 residues. CDR3 amino acids: CASSYVGEDGYTF. In DNA, the CDR3 is TGTGCCAGCAGTTACGTAGGGGAAGATGGCTACACCTTC.

The rearrangement joins TRBV13 to TRBJ2-2; a possible D gene is TRBD2 (7 bases). Trimming took off 6 bases at V and 3 bases at J, with 11 bases between the two ends. The length of the CDR3 is 14 residues. The V gene's germline CDR1 is PRHDT and CDR2 FYEKMQ (reference sequence). CDR3 sequence (DNA): TGTGCCAGCAGTATAGGGGGGGACACCGGGGAGCTGTTTTTT. Amino acids: CASSIGGDTGELFF.

This clone was observed once. V is TRBV24-1 and J is TRBJ2-1, with 7 bases identical to TRBD2. The germline gives CDR1 KGHDR, CDR2 SFDVKD. There are 15 residues in the CDR3. The V and J ends lost 5 bases and 7 bases, in that order; junction bases with no gene match: 10. The CDR3 is CATSAAGGRGNEQFF. The CDR3 coding sequence is TGTGCCACCAGTGCCGCCGGGGGGAGAGGGAATGAGCAGTTCTTC.

CDR3: CASSSTHPGEQYF. The CDR3 DNA follows: TGTGCCAGCAGCTCGACCCACCCCGGCGAGCAGTACTTC. This chain connects TRBV7-9 to TRBJ2-7; no clear D. Germline loops: CDR1 SEHNR, CDR2 FQNEAQ (reference sequence). Trimming took 4 bases from V and 6 from J, leaving 13 bases between them. The CDR3 consists of 13 residues.

This chain connects TRBV30 to TRBJ1-2, with D possibly TRBD1 on 6 matching bases. Trimming stripped 4 bases from V and 7 bases from J, with 13 bases between. CDR3 size: 12 residues. Germline loops: CDR1 GTSNPN, CDR2 SVGIG (reference sequence). Here the CDR3 reads CAWNDYRVGYTF. The DNA for the CDR3 is TGTGCCTGGAACGACTACAGGGTTGGCTACACCTTC.

The chain combines TRBV19 with TRBJ2-6; D unclear. The germline V gene has CDR1 LNHDA and CDR2 SQIVND (reference sequence). V lost 11 bases and J 0 bases, leaving 11 bases between the germline ends. This CDR3 is built from 14 residues. CDR3 sequence (DNA): TGTGCCGCAAAGCCAGTCTCTGGGGCCAACGTCCTGACTTTC. Translated: CAAKPVSGANVLTF. Full variable domain (remainder filled in from reference TRBV19 and TRBJ2-6): DGGITQSPKYLFRKEGQNVTLSCEQNLNHDAMYWYRQDPGQGLRLIYYSQIVNDFQKGDIAEGYSVSREKKESFPLTVTSAQKNPTAFYLCAAKPVSGANVLTFGAGSRLTVL.

The V call is TRBV29-1, the J call TRBJ1-1, with D unresolved. Deletions cut 5 bases from V and 1 base from J, with 17 bases between. The CDR3 has 15 amino acids. The germline V gene encodes CDR1 SQVTM and CDR2 ANQGSEA. For the CDR3, the DNA is TGCAGCGTTCAAGGGTTCCTAAACCGGAACACTGAAGCTTTCTTT. The encoded protein is CSVQGFLNRNTEAFF. The full variable domain, in which reference TRBV29-1 and TRBJ1-1 provide the parts outside the CDR3, is SAVISQKPSRDICQRGTSLTIQCQVDSQVTMMFWYRQQPGQSLTLIATANQGSEATYESGFVIDKFPISRPNLTFSTLTVSNMSPEDSSIYLCSVQGFLNRNTEAFFGQGTRLTVV.

The chain links TRBV6-2 or TRBV6-3 to TRBJ1-2; D possibly corresponds to TRBD1 (6 bases). The CDR3 spans 13 residues. Trimming took off 2 bases at V and 4 bases at J, with 8 bases between the two ends. Per the germline V gene, CDR1 is MNHEY and CDR2 is SVGEGT. CDR3 DNA sequence: TGTGCCAGCAGTTACCTACAGGGCTATGGCTACACCTTC. Amino acid sequence: CASSYLQGYGYTF.

This sequence joins TRBV15 and TRBJ2-6; 9 bases align to TRBD1. CDR3 length equals 16 residues. V gave up 1 base and J gave up 3 bases; unmatched junction bases: 1. The V gene's germline CDR1 is LNHNV and CDR2 YYDKDF (reference sequence). The chain's CDR3 is CATSRGDRVGANVLTF. DNA of the CDR3: TGTGCCACCAGCAGAGGGGACAGGGTTGGGGCCAACGTCCTGACTTTC.

This clone came up a few times. The chain joins TRBV5-4 to TRBJ2-7; D ambiguous. The CDR3 is 13 amino acids. Germline loops: CDR1 SGHNT, CDR2 YYREEE (reference sequence). Between the trimmed V and J ends, which lost 3 bases and 0 bases, there was a span of 7 bases. CDR3 DNA sequence: TGTGCCAGCAGCTCTCGATTCTCCTACGAGCAGTACTTC. Translating it yields CASSSRFSYEQYF.

In DNA, the CDR3 is TGCGCCAGCAGCACCGGCCAGGGGGCAGGAGGTGGCTACACCTTC. Its protein is CASSTGQGAGGGYTF. The chain joins TRBV4-3 to TRBJ1-2; TRBD1 agrees at 8 bases. The CDR3 loop spans 15 amino acids. V dropped 5 bases and J dropped 7; count of bases not matched to a gene: 12. Germline V lookup: CDR1 LGHNA, CDR2 YSLEER.

This chain connects TRBV7-9 to TRBJ2-7; the D is unclear. V lost 4 bases to trimming and J lost 0 bases, with 16 bases between them. Germline CDR1 reads SEHNR; CDR2 reads FQNEAQ (reference sequence). CDR3 length equals 16 residues. The chain's CDR3 is CASSSPASRPSYEQYF. CDR3 DNA sequence: TGTGCCAGCAGCTCCCCGGCGAGTAGGCCCTCCTACGAGCAGTACTTC.

This chain joins TRBV24-1 and TRBJ2-3; D remains ambiguous. There are 17 residues in the CDR3. Germline CDR1 and CDR2: KGHDR and SFDVKD. The germline V and J ends were trimmed by 2 bases and 0 bases, with 14 bases remaining between them. The CDR3 DNA reads as TGTGCCACCAGTGATTCTAATAGGCTTCACAGCACAGATACGCAGTATTTT. Its protein is CATSDSNRLHSTDTQYF.

V usage is TRBV24-1 and J usage is TRBJ2-1, with 7 bases lining up with TRBD2. With 9 bases clipped from V and 3 bases from J, the junction kept 4 bases outside the gene matches. Germline CDR1 KGHDR, CDR2 SFDVKD. CDR3 size: 13 residues. The CDR3 protein is CATRDYLYNEQFF. In DNA, the CDR3 is TGTGCCACCCGGGACTATCTCTACAATGAGCAGTTCTTC.